Below are 30 T cell receptor beta chains sequenced from a single sample in a study of shared clonotypes between healthy human individuals. Only in-frame clones appear in the TCRdb table, and some are missing; sequencing was by immunoSEQ multiplex PCR. This sample has roughly 2.1 million clones, with 85% to 95% found just once. CD45RO-negative, CCR7-selected cells formed the naive CD8 fraction, which excluded terminally differentiated effector memory CD45RA+ cells. The sample was naive CD8+ T cells from PBMCs. The source of these receptors is a man aged 18 to 29 in good health. Some clones in this sample may be carry-over from other donors' samples.

V and J are TRBV5-3 and TRBJ1-5; no clear D gene. TRBV5-3 is annotated as an ORF whose role is uncertain. The CDR3 extends over 12 amino acids. Trimming shortened V by 4 bases and J by 5 bases, and 7 bases separated the two germline ends. CDR3 in DNA: TGTGCCAGAAGCCTGCGCCATCAGCCCCAGCATTTT. This encodes CARSLRHQPQHF.

The chain uses TRBV7-3 and TRBJ2-1, with D maybe TRBD2 (5 bases). V was cut by 4 bases and J by 0 bases, with 16 bases left in between. The CDR3 has 17 amino acids. Germline V lookup: CDR1 SGHTA, CDR2 FQGTGA. The CDR3 region has the DNA TGTGCCAGCAGCTCAAACCCCTCTGGGAGCTCCTACAATGAGCAGTTCTTC. The encoded protein is CASSSNPSGSSYNEQFF.

This chain uses TRBV7-2 with TRBJ2-3; TRBD1 matches 7 bases. V was pared by 6 bases and J by 3 bases, with 3 bases of the junction left unmatched. The CDR3 consists of 13 residues. Looked up from germline, CDR1 is SGHTA and CDR2 is FQGNSA. CDR3 protein: CASRDRSTDTQYF. The CDR3 region has the DNA TGTGCCAGCAGGGACAGGAGTACAGATACGCAGTATTTT. The complete variable domain, with remaining parts taken from reference TRBV7-2 and TRBJ2-3, reads GAGVSQSPSNKVTEKGKDVELRCDPISGHTALYWYRQSLGQGLEFLIYFQGNSAPDKSGLPSDRFSAERTGGSVSTLTIQRTQQEDSAVYLCASRDRSTDTQYFGPGTRLTVL.

Comment on this clone: Additional DNA sequences in this sample encode the identical CDR3. This chain links TRBV10-3 with TRBJ1-1; weak D call: TRBD1 (6 bases). V lost 0 bases and J 1 base, leaving 9 bases between the germline ends. Germline lookup yields CDR1 ENHRY and CDR2 SYGVKD. The CDR3 runs 15 residues. In DNA form, the CDR3 reads TGTGCCATCAGTGAGTCTTTGGGGGCGAACACTGAAGCTTTCTTT. Residues: CAISESLGANTEAFF.

V is TRBV7-3 and J is TRBJ2-1, with 14 bases identical to TRBD2. This CDR3 comprises 15 residues. Germline V lookup: CDR1 SGHTA, CDR2 FQGTGA. Germline trimming cut 3 bases from V and 8 bases from J; bases unmatched to any gene: 3. CDR3 sequence: CASSLGLAGDYEQFF. CDR3 nucleotides: TGTGCCAGCAGCTTGGGACTAGCGGGAGACTATGAGCAGTTCTTC.

The chain couples TRBV9 to TRBJ2-5; D possibly corresponds to TRBD2 (6 bases). The V end lost 3 bases, the J end lost 4 bases, and 10 bases lay between the germline ends. Germline V gene sequence: CDR1 SGDLS, CDR2 YYNGEE. The CDR3 consists of 13 residues. The CDR3 DNA reads TGTGCCAGCAGCGCCGGGACTCCAGAGACCCAGTACTTC. Its protein is CASSAGTPETQYF.

The genes are TRBV5-1 and TRBJ2-7; 8 nucleotides align to TRBD1. Germline V gene lookup returns CDR1 SGHRS and CDR2 YFSETQ. With V trimmed by 4 bases and J by 6 bases, 6 bases remained unmatched. The CDR3 consists of 13 residues. CDR3 amino acids: CASSLTGAGEQYF. The CDR3 nucleotides read TGCGCCAGCAGCCTGACAGGGGCGGGCGAGCAGTACTTC.

The chain links TRBV6-5 to TRBJ1-1; possible D gene TRBD1, 6 bases. The V gene's germline CDR1 is MNHEY and CDR2 SVGAGI. V lost 8 bases and J lost 5, with 18 bases in between. The CDR3 is made up of 14 amino acids. CDR3 sequence (DNA): TGTGCCAGCGGGAAAAGGGGGGGCGGGACTGAAGCTTTCTTT. Translation: CASGKRGGGTEAFF.

The V and J genes are TRBV7-9 and TRBJ2-7; no clear D. The length of the CDR3 is 15 residues. V dropped 0 bases and J dropped 3 bases, with 12 bases sitting between them. Germline CDR1 and CDR2: SEHNR and FQNEAQ (reference sequence). The CDR3 reads CASSLAVTKNYEQYF. The DNA for the CDR3 is TGTGCCAGCAGCTTAGCAGTTACCAAGAACTACGAGCAGTACTTC.

This clone has only one observation. V gene TRBV4-3 combines with J gene TRBJ2-2, with D possibly matching TRBD1 (6 bases). V was clipped by 8 bases and J by 0 bases, with 13 bases between them. This CDR3 comprises 15 residues. Germline values: CDR1 LGHNA, CDR2 YSLEER. DNA for the CDR3: TGCGCCAGCCCAGGGGAGCCCCCGAACACCGGGGAGCTGTTTTTT. Translated: CASPGEPPNTGELFF.

The V gene is TRBV4-1, the J gene TRBJ2-7; 9 bases are shared with TRBD1. Trimming removed 6 bases from V and 5 bases from J; junction bases left unmatched: 14. Germline V gene sequence: CDR1 MGHRA, CDR2 YSYEKL. This CDR3 has 16 residues. CDR3 DNA sequence: TGCGCCAGCAGGCCCACCCCCCGGACAGGGGCTGACGAGCAGTACTTC. Translated, it gives CASRPTPRTGADEQYF.

Concerning this clone itself: A read error may account for a junction end that differs from germline. The J gene is TRBJ2-7, the V gene TRBV7-2; a weak D match, TRBD2 (5 bases). The CDR3 length is 12 residues. CDR1 and CDR2 from the germline V gene are SGHTA and FQGNSA. CDR3 sequence reads: CASSLEGRAGPF. The CDR3 bases are TGTGCCAGCAGCTTAGAAGGGCGGGCCGGCCCCTTC. Drawing the rest from reference TRBV7-2 and TRBJ2-7, the complete variable domain is GAGVSQSPSNKVTEKGKDVELRCDPISGHTALYWYRQSLGQGLEFLIYFQGNSAPDKSGLPSDRFSAERTGGSVSTLTIQRTQQEDSAVYLCASSLEGRAGPFGPGTRLTVT.

The chain joins TRBV18 to TRBJ2-7, with 12 bases matching TRBD2. V dropped 0 bases and J dropped 0; count of bases not matched to a gene: 3. Germline CDR1 reads KGHSH; CDR2 reads LQKENI. The CDR3 length is 17 residues. For the CDR3, the DNA is TGTGCCAGCTCACCACCGACTAGCGGGGGCCCCTCCTACGAGCAGTACTTC. Translation gives CASSPPTSGGPSYEQYF.

This clone was seen just once. This chain uses TRBV7-9 with TRBJ2-1; TRBD1 is a possible D gene (6 bases). This CDR3 is 16 amino acids long. V gave up 5 bases and J gave up 0 bases, with 14 bases separating them. Germline CDR1 SEHNR, CDR2 FQNEAQ (reference sequence). CDR3 sequence: CASSPATGSSYNEQFF. CDR3 in DNA: TGTGCCAGCAGCCCAGCAACAGGGAGCTCCTACAATGAGCAGTTCTTC.

J is TRBJ2-7 and V is TRBV7-2; 9 nucleotides line up with TRBD1. The CDR3 has 15 residues. Germline V gene lookup returns CDR1 SGHTA and CDR2 FQGNSA. Trimming removed 1 base from V and 6 bases from J; junction bases left unmatched: 7. As DNA, the CDR3 is TGTGCCAGCAGCTTAGTTCCCACAGGGGGCGCCGAGCAGTACTTC. Translated: CASSLVPTGGAEQYF.

V gene TRBV6-4 combines with J gene TRBJ2-1; no firm D call. Germline CDR1 MRHNA, CDR2 SNTAGT. This CDR3 region has 11 residues. The germline V and J ends were trimmed by 3 bases and 8 bases, with 5 bases remaining between them. The chain's CDR3 is CASSDGYEQFF. CDR3 DNA: TGTGCCAGCAGTGATGGTTATGAGCAGTTCTTC.

The rearrangement joins TRBV28 to TRBJ2-7; possibly TRBD2 for D (5 bases). The CDR3 covers 15 residues. Trimming cost V 5 bases and J 4 bases, with 18 bases left between them. Germline values: CDR1 MDHEN, CDR2 SYDVKM. CDR3 sequence reads: CASSTPGEDNYEQYF. CDR3 DNA: TGTGCCAGCAGTACCCCCGGGGAAGATAATTACGAGCAGTACTTC.

This rearrangement joins TRBV28 to TRBJ2-5; 8 bases map to TRBD2. The CDR3 has 17 residues. Germline V gene lookup returns CDR1 MDHEN and CDR2 SYDVKM. Losses at the gene ends were 6 bases for V and 4 bases for J; bases not matched to a gene: 16. DNA of the CDR3: TGTGCCAGCAGCTCCATGGGGGAGCGGGAGCTGGGAGAGACCCAGTACTTC. Amino acids: CASSSMGERELGETQYF.

This chain connects TRBV5-5 to TRBJ1-2; D not certain. The CDR3 sequence is 18 residues long. In germline, CDR1 is SGHKS, CDR2 YYEKEE (reference sequence). Trimming removed 3 bases at V and 4 bases at J, with 25 bases between. This CDR3 reads CASSSARAPSTRRYGYTF. The CDR3 bases are TGTGCCAGCAGCTCGGCCCGGGCACCGTCAACCCGGCGCTATGGCTACACCTTC.

The genes are TRBV6-5 and TRBJ1-2, with 7 nucleotides matching TRBD1. CDR1 and CDR2 from the germline V gene are MNHEY and SVGAGI. There are 15 residues in the CDR3. V shed 6 bases and J 7 bases; nucleotides not matched to a gene: 14. The CDR3 spells CASRIGTAGMIGYTF. The CDR3 bases are TGTGCCAGCAGAATAGGGACAGCGGGAATGATTGGCTACACCTTC.

The genes are TRBV27 and TRBJ2-7, with TRBD1 identical over 7 bases. Germline CDR1 reads MNHEY; CDR2 reads SMNVEV (reference sequence). This CDR3 has 16 residues. The J segment lost 3 bases and the V segment lost 6 bases, leaving 14 bases of the junction unmatched. The CDR3 reads CASSPRVGQFGYEQYF. The CDR3 nucleotides read TGTGCCAGCAGCCCCAGGGTGGGACAGTTTGGCTACGAGCAGTACTTC.

The chain employs TRBV4-3 and TRBJ2-7; 7 bases fit TRBD1. The ends lost 5 bases at V and 2 bases at J; junction bases unmatched: 6. The CDR3 sequence is 14 residues long. From germline, CDR1 is LGHNA and CDR2 YSLEER. The DNA of the CDR3 is TGCGCCAGCAGCGCGGACAGGAGCGCCTACGAGCAGTACTTC. This sequence encodes CASSADRSAYEQYF.

This sequence joins TRBV28 and TRBJ2-3, with TRBD2 matching 8 bases. CDR3 length: 14 amino acids. The junction had 3 bases not matched to a gene; V was cut back by 3 bases and J by 4 bases. Germline values: CDR1 MDHEN, CDR2 SYDVKM. The CDR3 DNA reads as TGTGCCAGCAGTTTTGTCGGGAGGGCAGATACGCAGTATTTT. This encodes CASSFVGRADTQYF.

The chain is built from TRBV28 and TRBJ2-7; 10 positions agree with TRBD2. The CDR3 length is 15 residues. The germline CDR1 and CDR2 sequences are MDHEN and SYDVKM. The ends lost 6 bases at V and 6 bases at J; junction bases unmatched: 11. CDR3 DNA: TGTGCCAGCAGCCCCGTCGGGGTAGCGGGAGGCGAGCAGTACTTC. It encodes CASSPVGVAGGEQYF. Complete variable domain (other parts from reference TRBV28 and TRBJ2-7): DVKVTQSSRYLVKRTGEKVFLECVQDMDHENMFWYRQDPGLGLRLIYFSYDVKMKEKGDIPEGYSVSREKKERFSLILESASTNQTSMYLCASSPVGVAGGEQYFGPGTRLTVT.

The rearrangement joins TRBV4-1 to TRBJ1-1, with TRBD1 matching over 8 bases. This CDR3 is 15 amino acids long. V was pared by 4 bases and J by 4 bases, with 8 bases of the junction left unmatched. Germline CDR1 reads MGHRA; CDR2 reads YSYEKL. CDR3 in amino acids: CASSLGTGRRTEAFF. The CDR3 coding sequence is TGCGCCAGCAGCCTAGGGACAGGACGTCGCACTGAAGCTTTCTTT.

The chain recombines TRBV2 with TRBJ1-3; D unclear. Per germline, CDR1 SNHLY and CDR2 FYNNEI. V lost 7 bases to trimming and J lost 2 bases, with 3 bases between them. The CDR3 is 11 amino acids. CDR3 sequence: CASTAGNTIYF. The CDR3, as DNA: TGTGCCAGCACTGCTGGAAACACCATATATTTT.

J is TRBJ1-3 and V is TRBV6-5; 11 nucleotides align to TRBD1. The CDR3 is 15 residues long. CDR1 is MNHEY and CDR2 is SVGAGI in the germline V gene. V was pared by 5 bases and J by 4 bases, with 4 bases of the junction left unmatched. The CDR3 nucleotides read TGTGCCAGCAGTAGGAGGACAGGGGGCGGAAACACCATATATTTT. Translated, it gives CASSRRTGGGNTIYF.

Comment on this clone: Other nucleotide sequences from this sample produce the same CDR3. This chain links TRBV7-9 with TRBJ1-1, with unresolved D. V was cut by 1 base and J by 1 base, with 7 bases left in between. This CDR3 region has 14 residues. Germline V lookup: CDR1 SEHNR, CDR2 FQNEAQ (reference sequence). CDR3 region: CASSLVRSNTEAFF. The CDR3 region has the DNA TGTGCCAGCAGCTTAGTAAGGTCGAACACTGAAGCTTTCTTT.

This sequence joins TRBV4-1 and TRBJ2-5, with 9 bases matching TRBD2. There are 17 residues in the CDR3. The trim removed 5 bases at V and 0 bases at J, leaving 10 bases unmatched. The germline gives CDR1 MGHRA, CDR2 YSYEKL. CDR3 region: CASSDVSSGDYQETQYF. In nucleotides, the CDR3 is TGCGCCAGCAGCGATGTCTCTAGCGGGGACTACCAAGAGACCCAGTACTTC.

The V gene is TRBV27, the J gene TRBJ1-2, with D uncertain. The V end was cut by 6 bases, the J end by 10 bases, with 12 bases between. The CDR3 is 11 amino acids. Per the germline V gene, CDR1 is MNHEY and CDR2 is SMNVEV (reference sequence). This CDR3 reads CASSTLGVYTF. CDR3 DNA: TGTGCCAGCAGCACCCTTGGAGTCTACACCTTC.